Below are 3 T cell receptor beta chains sequenced from a single sample in a study of shared clonotypes between healthy human individuals. Sequenced by immunoSEQ multiplex PCR; TCRdb stores in-frame clones only, minus some. Among some 2 million clones, 90% to 95% were seen once, and the ten largest hold 0.13%. The sequencing input was naive CD4+ T cells sorted from blood. Subset noted: CD45RA+ positively selected. These receptor sequences come from a man between 18 and 29 years old in good health.

About this clone: The sample contains more than one DNA sequence encoding this CDR3. The chain recombines TRBV5-1 with TRBJ2-1; tentative D call: TRBD2 (6 bases). CDR1 is SGHRS, CDR2 YFSETQ, per germline. The germline V and J ends were trimmed by 0 bases and 1 base, with 8 bases remaining between them. CDR3 size: 15 residues. CDR3 protein: CASSLGSGSYNEQFF. The CDR3 DNA reads TGCGCCAGCAGCTTGGGTAGCGGTTCCTACAATGAGCAGTTCTTC.

This chain connects TRBV29-1 to TRBJ2-7; the D is unclear. Germline lookup yields CDR1 SQVTM and CDR2 ANQGSEA. The CDR3 loop spans 14 amino acids. Trimming left V 0 bases short and J 4 bases short, with 13 bases between. This CDR3 reads CSVEDGRLSYEQYF. CDR3 DNA: TGCAGCGTTGAAGACGGAAGGCTTTCGTACGAGCAGTACTTC.

The chain employs TRBV27 and TRBJ1-1; no reliable D call. Germline values: CDR1 MNHEY, CDR2 SMNVEV (reference sequence). This CDR3 is 13 amino acids long. Trimming took 2 bases from V and 6 from J, leaving 10 bases between them. Here the CDR3 reads CASSLRRVAEAFF. CDR3 nucleotide sequence: TGTGCCAGCAGTTTAAGGCGGGTAGCTGAAGCTTTCTTT.